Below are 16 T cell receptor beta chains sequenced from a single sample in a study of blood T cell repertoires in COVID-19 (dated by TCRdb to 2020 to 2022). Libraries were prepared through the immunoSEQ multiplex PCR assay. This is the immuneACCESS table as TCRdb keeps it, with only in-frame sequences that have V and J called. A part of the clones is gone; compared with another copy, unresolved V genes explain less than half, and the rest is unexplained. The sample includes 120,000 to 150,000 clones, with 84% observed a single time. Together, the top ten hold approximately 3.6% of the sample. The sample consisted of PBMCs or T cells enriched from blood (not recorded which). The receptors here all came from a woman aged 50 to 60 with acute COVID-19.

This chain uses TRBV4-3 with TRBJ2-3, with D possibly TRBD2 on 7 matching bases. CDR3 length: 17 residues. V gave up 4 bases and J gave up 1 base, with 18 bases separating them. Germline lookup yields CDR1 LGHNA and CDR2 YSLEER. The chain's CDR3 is CASSPSRGGVGTDTQYF. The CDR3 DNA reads TGCGCCAGCAGCCCCTCAAGGGGGGGGGTCGGCACAGATACGCAGTATTTT.

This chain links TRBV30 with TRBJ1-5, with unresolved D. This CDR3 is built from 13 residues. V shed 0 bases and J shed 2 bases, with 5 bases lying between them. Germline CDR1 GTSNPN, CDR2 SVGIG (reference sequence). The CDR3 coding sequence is TGTGCCTGGAGTGTATTAGGCAATCAGCCCCAGCATTTT. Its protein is CAWSVLGNQPQHF. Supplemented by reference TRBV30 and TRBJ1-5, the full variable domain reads SQTIHQWPATLVQPVGSPLSLECTVEGTSNPNLYWYRQAAGRGLQLLFYSVGIGQISSEVPQNLSASRPQDRQFILSSKKLLLSDSGFYLCAWSVLGNQPQHFGDGTRLSIL.

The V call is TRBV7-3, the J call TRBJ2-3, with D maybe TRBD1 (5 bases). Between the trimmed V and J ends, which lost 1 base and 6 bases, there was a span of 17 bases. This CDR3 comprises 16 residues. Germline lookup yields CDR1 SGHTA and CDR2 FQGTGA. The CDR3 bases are TGTGCCAGCAGCTTAAGGGGCGGCCACTCCCCGGATACGCAGTATTTT. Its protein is CASSLRGGHSPDTQYF.

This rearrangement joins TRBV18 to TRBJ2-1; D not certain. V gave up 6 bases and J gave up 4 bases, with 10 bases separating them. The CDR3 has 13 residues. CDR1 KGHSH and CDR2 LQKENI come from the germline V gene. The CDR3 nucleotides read TGTGCCAGCTCCCCCCCCGGTTACAATGAGCAGTTCTTC. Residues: CASSPPGYNEQFF.

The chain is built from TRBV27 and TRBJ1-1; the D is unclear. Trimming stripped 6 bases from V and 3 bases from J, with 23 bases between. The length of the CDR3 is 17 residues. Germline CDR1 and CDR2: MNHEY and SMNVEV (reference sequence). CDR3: CASSTALRVRSDTEAFF. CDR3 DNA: TGTGCCAGCAGCACTGCATTGAGGGTAAGATCTGACACTGAAGCTTTCTTT.

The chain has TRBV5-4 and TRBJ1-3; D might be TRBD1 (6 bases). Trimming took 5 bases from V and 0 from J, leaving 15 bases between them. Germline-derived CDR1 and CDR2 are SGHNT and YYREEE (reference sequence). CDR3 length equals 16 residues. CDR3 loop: CASSTGTIRSGNTIYF. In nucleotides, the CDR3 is TGTGCCAGCAGTACGGGGACAATCCGCTCTGGAAACACCATATATTTT.

CDR3 region: CASSLATGGYGYTF. In nucleotides, the CDR3 is TGTGCCAGCAGCTTAGCGACAGGGGGCTATGGCTACACCTTC. The chain employs TRBV11-2 and TRBJ1-2, with 9 bases identical to TRBD1. Trimming cost V 1 base and J 4 bases; bases outside gene matches: 1. Per germline, CDR1 SGHAT and CDR2 FQNNGV. This CDR3 is 14 amino acids long.

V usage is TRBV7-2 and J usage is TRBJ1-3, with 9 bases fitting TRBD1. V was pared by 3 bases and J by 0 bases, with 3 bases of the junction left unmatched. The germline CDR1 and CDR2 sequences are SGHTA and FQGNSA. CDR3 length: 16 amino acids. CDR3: CASSFQTGGSGNTIYF. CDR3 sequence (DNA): TGTGCCAGCAGCTTTCAGACAGGGGGCTCTGGAAACACCATATATTTT.

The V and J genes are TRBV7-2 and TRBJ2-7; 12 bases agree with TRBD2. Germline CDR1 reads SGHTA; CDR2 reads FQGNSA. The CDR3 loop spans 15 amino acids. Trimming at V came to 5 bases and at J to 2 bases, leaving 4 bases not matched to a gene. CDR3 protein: CASSPRTSGTYEQYF. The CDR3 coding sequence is TGTGCCAGCAGCCCTCGGACTAGCGGGACCTACGAGCAGTACTTC. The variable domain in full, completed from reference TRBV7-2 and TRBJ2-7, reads GAGVSQSPSNKVTEKGKDVELRCDPISGHTALYWYRQSLGQGLEFLIYFQGNSAPDKSGLPSDRFSAERTGGSVSTLTIQRTQQEDSAVYLCASSPRTSGTYEQYFGPGTRLTVT.

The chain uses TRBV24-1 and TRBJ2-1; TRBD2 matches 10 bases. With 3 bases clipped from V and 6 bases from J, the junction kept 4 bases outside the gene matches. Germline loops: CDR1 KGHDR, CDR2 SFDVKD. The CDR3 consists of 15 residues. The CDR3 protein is CATSDTGTSVNEQFF. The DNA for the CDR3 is TGTGCCACCAGTGATACCGGGACTAGCGTCAATGAGCAGTTCTTC.

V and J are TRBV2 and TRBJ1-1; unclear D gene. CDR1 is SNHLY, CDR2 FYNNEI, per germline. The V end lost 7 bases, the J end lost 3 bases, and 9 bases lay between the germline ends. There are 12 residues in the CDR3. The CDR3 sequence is CASMEDDTEAFF. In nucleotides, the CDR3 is TGTGCCAGCATGGAGGACGACACTGAAGCTTTCTTT.

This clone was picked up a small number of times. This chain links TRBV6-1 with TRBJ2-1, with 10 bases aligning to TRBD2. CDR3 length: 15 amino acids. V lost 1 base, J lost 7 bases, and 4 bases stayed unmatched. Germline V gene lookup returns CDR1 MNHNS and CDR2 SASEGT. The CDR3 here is CASSEGAGGGNEQFF. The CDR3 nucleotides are TGTGCCAGCAGTGAAGGAGCGGGAGGGGGGAATGAGCAGTTCTTC.

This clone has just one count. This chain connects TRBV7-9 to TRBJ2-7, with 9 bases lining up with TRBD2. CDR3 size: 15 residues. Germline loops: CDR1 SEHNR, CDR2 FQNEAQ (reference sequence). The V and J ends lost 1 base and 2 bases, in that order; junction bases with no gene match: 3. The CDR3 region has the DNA TGTGCCAGCAGCTTAGGGTTAGCGGGAGCCTACGAGCAGTACTTC. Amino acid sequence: CASSLGLAGAYEQYF. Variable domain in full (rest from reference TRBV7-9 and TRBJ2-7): DTGVSQNPRHKITKRGQNVTFRCDPISEHNRLYWYRQTLGQGPEFLTYFQNEAQLEKSRLLSDRFSAERPKGSFSTLEIQRTEQGDSAMYLCASSLGLAGAYEQYFGPGTRLTVT.

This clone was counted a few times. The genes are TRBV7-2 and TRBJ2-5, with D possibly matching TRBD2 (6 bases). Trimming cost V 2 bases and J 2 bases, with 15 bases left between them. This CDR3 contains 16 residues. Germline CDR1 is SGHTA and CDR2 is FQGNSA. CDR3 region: CASSLRVAARQETQYF. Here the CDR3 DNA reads TGTGCCAGCAGCTTACGAGTAGCGGCCCGGCAAGAGACCCAGTACTTC.

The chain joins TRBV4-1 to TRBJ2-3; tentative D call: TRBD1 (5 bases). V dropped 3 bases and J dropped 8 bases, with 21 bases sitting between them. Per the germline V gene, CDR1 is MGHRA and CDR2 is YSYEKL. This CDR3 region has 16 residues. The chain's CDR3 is CASSQATWIAQGTQYF. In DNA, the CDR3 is TGCGCCAGCAGCCAGGCAACCTGGATTGCTCAGGGTACGCAGTATTTT.

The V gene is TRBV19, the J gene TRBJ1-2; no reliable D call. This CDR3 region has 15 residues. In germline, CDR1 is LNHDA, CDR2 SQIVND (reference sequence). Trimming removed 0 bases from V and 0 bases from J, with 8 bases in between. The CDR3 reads CASSIDPGTNYGYTF. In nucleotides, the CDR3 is TGTGCCAGTAGTATAGATCCCGGGACTAACTATGGCTACACCTTC.